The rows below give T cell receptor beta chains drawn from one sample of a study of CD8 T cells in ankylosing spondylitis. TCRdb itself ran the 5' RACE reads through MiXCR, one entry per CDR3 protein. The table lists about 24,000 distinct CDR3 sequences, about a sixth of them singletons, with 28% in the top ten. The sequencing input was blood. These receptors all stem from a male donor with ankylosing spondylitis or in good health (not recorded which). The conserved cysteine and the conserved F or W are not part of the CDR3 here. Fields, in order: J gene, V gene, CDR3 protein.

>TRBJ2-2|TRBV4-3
ANTGGADPGELF
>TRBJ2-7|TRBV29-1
SVDGQGYEQY
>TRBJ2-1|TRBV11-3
ATSRTGGYEQF
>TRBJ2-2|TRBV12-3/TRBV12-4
ASTLGNYPTGELF
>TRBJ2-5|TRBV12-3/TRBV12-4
ASSLKVTQY
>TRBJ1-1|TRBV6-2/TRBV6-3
ASSYRGAEAF
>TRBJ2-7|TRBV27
ASSLRTPPDEQY
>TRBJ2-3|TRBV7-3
ASSLTSGAGTQY
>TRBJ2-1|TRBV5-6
ASSLNFGTGGNEQF
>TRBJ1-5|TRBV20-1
SARGGAGRNQPQH
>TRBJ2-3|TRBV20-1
SALPGQGADTQY
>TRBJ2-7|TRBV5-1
ASSVAGADYEQY
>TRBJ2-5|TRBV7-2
ASSFSSGTQETQY
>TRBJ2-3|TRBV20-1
SARGESGTDTQY
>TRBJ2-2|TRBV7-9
ASRQNRGLNTGELF
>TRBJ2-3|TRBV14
ASSQVYGDTQY
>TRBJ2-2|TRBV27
ASSWTGTTGELF
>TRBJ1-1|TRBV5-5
ASSLWGNTEAF
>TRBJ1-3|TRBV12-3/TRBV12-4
ASRPQGGNTIY
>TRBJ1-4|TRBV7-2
ASSLTGIATNEKLF
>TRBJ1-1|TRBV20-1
SARQGMNTEAF
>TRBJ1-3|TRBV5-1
ASSPASGNTIY
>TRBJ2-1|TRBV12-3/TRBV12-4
ASSTGTGRYNEQF
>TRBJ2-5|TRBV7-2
ASSLDAGGQVQY
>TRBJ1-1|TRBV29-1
SVEDRTDSTEAF
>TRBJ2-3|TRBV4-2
ASSHIRDRDTDTQY
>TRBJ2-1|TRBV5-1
ASATIANEQF
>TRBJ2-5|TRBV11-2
ASSPSVLGETQY
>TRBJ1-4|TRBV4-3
ASSPREPFEKLF
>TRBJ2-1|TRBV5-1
ASSVDRYNEQF
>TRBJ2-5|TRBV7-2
ASSPGTSRETQY
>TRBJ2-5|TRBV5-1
ASSSTSGTQETQY
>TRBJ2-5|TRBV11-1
ASSLTVTEETQY
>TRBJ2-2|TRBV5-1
ASSLAGQGNTGELF
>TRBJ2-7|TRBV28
ASSSNREPPYEQY
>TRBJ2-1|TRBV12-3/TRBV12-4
ASSRGDNEQF
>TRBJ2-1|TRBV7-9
ASSLKRERDEQF
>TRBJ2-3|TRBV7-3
ASSRSGSDTDTQY
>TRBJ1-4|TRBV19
ASRELGVYGQNEKLF
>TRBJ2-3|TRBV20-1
SARSPGQGKDTQY
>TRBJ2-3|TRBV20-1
SATGQGSQDTQY
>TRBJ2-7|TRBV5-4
ASSFQGVDEQY
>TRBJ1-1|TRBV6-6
ASSYSRTGGTEAF
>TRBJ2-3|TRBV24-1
ATSDAGTPGYTQY
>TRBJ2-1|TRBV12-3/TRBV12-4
ASSLSGYNEQF
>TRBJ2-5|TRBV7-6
ASKSRGVQETQY
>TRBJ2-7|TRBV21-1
ASSRTSGDHEQY
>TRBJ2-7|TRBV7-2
ASSRGGGYEQY
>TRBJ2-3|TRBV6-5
ASSATLGRADTQY
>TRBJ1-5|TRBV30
AWGTEGNQPQH
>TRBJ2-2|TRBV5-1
ASSLEVAANTGELF